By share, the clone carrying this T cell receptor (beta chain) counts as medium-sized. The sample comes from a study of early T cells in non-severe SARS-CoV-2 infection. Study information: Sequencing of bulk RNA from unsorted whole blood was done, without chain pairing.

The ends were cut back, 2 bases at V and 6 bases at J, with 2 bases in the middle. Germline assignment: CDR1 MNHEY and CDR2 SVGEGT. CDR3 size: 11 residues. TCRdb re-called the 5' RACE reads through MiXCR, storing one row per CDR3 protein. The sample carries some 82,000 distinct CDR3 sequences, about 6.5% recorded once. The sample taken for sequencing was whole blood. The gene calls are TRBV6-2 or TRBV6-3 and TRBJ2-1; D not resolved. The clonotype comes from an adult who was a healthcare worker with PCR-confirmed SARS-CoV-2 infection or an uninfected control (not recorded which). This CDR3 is CASSYLNEQFF. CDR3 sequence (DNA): TGTGCCAGCAGTTACCTCAATGAGCAGTTCTTC.